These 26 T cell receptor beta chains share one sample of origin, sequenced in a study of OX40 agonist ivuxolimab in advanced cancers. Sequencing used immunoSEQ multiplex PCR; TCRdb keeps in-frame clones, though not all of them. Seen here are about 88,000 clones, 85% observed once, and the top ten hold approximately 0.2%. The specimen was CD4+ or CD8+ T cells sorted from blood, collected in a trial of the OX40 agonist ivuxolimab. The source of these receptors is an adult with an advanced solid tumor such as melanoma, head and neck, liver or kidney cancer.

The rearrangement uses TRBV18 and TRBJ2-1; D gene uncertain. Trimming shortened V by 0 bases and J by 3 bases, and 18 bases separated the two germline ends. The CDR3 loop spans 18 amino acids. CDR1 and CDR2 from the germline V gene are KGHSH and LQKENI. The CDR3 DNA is TGTGCCAGCTCACCACCGAATCTGGTGTCAGGCGGCTACAATGAGCAGTTCTTC. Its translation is CASSPPNLVSGGYNEQFF.

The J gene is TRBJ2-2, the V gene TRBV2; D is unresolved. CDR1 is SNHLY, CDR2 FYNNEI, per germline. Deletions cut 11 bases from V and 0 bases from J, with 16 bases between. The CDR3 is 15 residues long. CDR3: CAGRIAPTNTGELFF. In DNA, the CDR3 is TGTGCCGGACGGATCGCACCGACGAACACCGGGGAGCTGTTTTTT.

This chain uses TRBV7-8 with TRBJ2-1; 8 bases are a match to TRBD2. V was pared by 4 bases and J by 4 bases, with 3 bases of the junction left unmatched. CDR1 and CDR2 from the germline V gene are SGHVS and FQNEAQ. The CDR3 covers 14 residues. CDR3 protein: CASSSASGYNEQFF. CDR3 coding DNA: TGTGCCAGCAGCTCCGCTAGCGGGTACAATGAGCAGTTCTTC.

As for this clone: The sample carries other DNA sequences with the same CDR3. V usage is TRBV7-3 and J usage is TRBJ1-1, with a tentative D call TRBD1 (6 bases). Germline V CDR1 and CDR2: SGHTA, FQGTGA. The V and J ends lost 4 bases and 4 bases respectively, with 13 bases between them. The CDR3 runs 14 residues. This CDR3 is CASSSQGTGTEAFF. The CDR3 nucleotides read TGTGCCAGCAGCTCCCAGGGGACGGGCACTGAAGCTTTCTTT.

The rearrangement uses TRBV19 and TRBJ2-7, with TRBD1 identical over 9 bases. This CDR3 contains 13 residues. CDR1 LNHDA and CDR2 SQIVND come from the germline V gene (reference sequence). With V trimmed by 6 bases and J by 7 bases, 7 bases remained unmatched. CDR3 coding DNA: TGTGCCAGTAGCGCGGGACAGGGCGGGGAGCAGTACTTC. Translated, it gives CASSAGQGGEQYF.

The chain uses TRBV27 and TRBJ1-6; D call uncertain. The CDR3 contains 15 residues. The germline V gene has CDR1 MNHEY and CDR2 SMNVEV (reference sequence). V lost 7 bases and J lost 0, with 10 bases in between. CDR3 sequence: CASNPSSSYNSPLHF. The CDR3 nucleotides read TGTGCCAGCAACCCTTCGAGCTCCTATAATTCACCCCTCCACTTT.

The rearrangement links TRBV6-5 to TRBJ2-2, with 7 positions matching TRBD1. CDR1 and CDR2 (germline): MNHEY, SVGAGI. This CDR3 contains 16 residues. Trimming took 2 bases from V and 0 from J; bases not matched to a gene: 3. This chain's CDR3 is CASSYLGTANTGELFF. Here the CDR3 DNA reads TGTGCCAGCAGTTACCTTGGGACAGCGAACACCGGGGAGCTGTTTTTT.

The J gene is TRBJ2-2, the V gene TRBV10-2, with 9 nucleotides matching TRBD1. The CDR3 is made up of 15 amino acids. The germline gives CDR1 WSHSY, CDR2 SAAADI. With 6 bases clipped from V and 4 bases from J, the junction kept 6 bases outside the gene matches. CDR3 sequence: CASRTTGGSTGELFF. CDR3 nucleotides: TGCGCCAGCAGAACGACAGGGGGTAGCACCGGGGAGCTGTTTTTT.

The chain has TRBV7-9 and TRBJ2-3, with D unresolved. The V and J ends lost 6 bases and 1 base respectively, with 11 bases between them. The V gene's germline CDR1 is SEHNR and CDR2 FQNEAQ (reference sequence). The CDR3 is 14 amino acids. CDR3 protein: CASRPEIRTDTQYF. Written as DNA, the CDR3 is TGTGCCAGCAGGCCCGAGATTCGCACAGATACGCAGTATTTT.

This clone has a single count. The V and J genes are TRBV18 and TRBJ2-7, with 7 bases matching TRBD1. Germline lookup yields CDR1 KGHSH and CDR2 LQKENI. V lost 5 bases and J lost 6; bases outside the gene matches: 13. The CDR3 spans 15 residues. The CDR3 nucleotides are TGTGCCAGCTCATCCCAGACAGGGTACACATTCGAGCAGTACTTC. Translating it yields CASSSQTGYTFEQYF.

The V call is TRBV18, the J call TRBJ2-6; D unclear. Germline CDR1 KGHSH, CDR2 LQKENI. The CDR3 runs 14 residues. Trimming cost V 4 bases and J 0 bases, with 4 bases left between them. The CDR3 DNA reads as TGTGCCAGCTCACAGGGCTCTGGGGCCAACGTCCTGACTTTC. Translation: CASSQGSGANVLTF.

CDR3 sequence reads: CASSPIGQKETQYF. Written as DNA, the CDR3 is TGTGCCAGCTCACCTATCGGACAGAAAGAGACCCAGTACTTC. The chain uses TRBV18 and TRBJ2-5, with D perhaps matching TRBD1 (6 bases). The CDR3 loop spans 14 amino acids. Trimming removed 3 bases at V and 3 bases at J, with 11 bases between. The germline CDR1 and CDR2 sequences are KGHSH and LQKENI. The complete variable domain, with remaining parts taken from reference TRBV18 and TRBJ2-5, reads NAGVMQNPRHLVRRRGQEARLRCSPMKGHSHVYWYRQLPEEGLKFMVYLQKENIIDESGMPKERFSAEFPKEGPSILRIQQVVRGDSAAYFCASSPIGQKETQYFGPGTRLLVL.

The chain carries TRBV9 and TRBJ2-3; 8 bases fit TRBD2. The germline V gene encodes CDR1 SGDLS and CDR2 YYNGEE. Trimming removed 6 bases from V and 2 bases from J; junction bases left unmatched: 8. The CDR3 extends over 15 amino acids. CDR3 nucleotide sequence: TGTGCCAGCAACCCAAGGACTAGCCTCACAGATACGCAGTATTTT. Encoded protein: CASNPRTSLTDTQYF.

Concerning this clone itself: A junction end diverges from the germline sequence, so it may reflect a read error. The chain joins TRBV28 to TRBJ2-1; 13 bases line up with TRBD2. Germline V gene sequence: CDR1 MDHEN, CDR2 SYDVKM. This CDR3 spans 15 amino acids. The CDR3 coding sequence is TGTGCCAGCAGTGAGGAACTAGCGGGAGGGCCCTTGCTGATCTTC. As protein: CASSEELAGGPLLIF.

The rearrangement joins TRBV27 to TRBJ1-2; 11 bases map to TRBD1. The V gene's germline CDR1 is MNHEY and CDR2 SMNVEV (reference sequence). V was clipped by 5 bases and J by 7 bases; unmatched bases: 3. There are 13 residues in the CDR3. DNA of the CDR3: TGTGCCAGCAGTGGGGGACAGGGGGGTGGCTACACCTTC. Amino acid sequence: CASSGGQGGGYTF.

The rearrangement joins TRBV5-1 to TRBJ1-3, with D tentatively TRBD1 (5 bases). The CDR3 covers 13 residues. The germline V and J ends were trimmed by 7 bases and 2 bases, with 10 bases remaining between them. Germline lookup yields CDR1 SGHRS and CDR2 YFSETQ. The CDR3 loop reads CASGADTGNTIYF. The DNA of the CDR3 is TGCGCCAGCGGGGCCGACACTGGAAACACCATATATTTT.

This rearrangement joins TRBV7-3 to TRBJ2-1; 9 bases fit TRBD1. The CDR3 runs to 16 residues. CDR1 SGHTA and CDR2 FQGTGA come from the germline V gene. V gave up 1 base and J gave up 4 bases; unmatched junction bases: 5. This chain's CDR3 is CASSLNSGQGYNEQFF. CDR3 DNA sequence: TGTGCCAGCAGCTTAAATTCGGGACAGGGTTACAATGAGCAGTTCTTC.

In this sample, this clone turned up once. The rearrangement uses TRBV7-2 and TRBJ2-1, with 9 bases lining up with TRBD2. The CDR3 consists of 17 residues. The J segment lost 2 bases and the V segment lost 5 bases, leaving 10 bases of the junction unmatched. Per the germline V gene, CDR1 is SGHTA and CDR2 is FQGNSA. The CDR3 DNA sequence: TGTGCCAGCAGCCATCGTGGCGGGAGGGTTGCCTACAATGAGCAGTTCTTC. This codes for CASSHRGGRVAYNEQFF.

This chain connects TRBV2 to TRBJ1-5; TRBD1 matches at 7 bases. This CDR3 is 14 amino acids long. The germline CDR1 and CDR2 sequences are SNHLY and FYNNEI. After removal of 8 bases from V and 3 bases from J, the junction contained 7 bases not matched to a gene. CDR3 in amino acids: CASALTGTNQPQHF. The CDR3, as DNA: TGTGCCAGCGCATTGACAGGGACCAATCAGCCCCAGCATTTT.

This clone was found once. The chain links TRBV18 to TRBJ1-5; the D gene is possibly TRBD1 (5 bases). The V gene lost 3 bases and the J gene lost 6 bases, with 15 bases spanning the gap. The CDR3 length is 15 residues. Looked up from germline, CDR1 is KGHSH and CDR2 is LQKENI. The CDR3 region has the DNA TGTGCCAGCTCACCCGGGACGGGACCCCGTCAGCCCCAGCATTTT. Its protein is CASSPGTGPRQPQHF.

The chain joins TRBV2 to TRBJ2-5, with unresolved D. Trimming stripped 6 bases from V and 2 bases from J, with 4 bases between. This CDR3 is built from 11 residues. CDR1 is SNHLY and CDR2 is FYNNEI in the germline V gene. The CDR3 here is CASSLQETQYF. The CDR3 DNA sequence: TGTGCCAGCAGCCTACAAGAGACCCAGTACTTC.

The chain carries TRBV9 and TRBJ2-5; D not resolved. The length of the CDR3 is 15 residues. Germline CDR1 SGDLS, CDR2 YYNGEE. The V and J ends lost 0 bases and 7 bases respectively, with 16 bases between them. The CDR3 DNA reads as TGTGCCAGCAGCGTAGAAAAGGGCACCCGGTCGACCCAGTACTTC. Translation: CASSVEKGTRSTQYF.

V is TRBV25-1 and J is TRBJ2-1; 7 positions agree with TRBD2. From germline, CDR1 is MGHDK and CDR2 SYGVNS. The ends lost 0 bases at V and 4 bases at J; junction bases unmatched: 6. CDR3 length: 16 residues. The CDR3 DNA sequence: TGTGCCAGCAGTGAATACGGGGGAGGGACTTACAATGAGCAGTTCTTC. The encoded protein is CASSEYGGGTYNEQFF.

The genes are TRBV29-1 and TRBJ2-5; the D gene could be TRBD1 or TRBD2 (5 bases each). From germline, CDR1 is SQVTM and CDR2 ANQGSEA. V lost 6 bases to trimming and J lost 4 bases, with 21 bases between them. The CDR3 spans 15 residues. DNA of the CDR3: TGCAGCGTAATACCCCGGGGTCAGGGCCGAGAGACCCAGTACTTC. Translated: CSVIPRGQGRETQYF.

The CDR3, as DNA: TGTGCCAGTAGCCAAGGCGGGCTAGCGGGAGAGCAGTTCTTC. Translated, it gives CASSQGGLAGEQFF. This chain joins TRBV19 and TRBJ2-1; the match to TRBD2 covers 9 bases. Trimming removed 6 bases from V and 10 bases from J; junction bases left unmatched: 10. The CDR3 spans 14 residues. The germline gives CDR1 LNHDA, CDR2 SQIVND (reference sequence).

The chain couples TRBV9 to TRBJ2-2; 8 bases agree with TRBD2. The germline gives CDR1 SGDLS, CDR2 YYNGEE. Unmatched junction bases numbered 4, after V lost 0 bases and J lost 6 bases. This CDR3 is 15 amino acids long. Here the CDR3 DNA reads TGTGCCAGCAGCGTAGGTCTAGCGGGTCCCGGGGAGCTGTTTTTT. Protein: CASSVGLAGPGELFF.